The next 15 T cell receptor beta chains were all read from a single sample in a study of shared clonotypes between healthy human individuals. Data came from immunoSEQ multiplex PCR; TCRdb stores just in-frame clones and leaves some out. The table shows about 2 million clones, with approximately 95% occurring only once. Sequenced: naive CD4+ T cells sorted from blood. Subset specified: CD45RA+ positively selected. The origin of the receptors is a young man in good health.

J is TRBJ1-4 and V is TRBV10-3, with a tentative D call TRBD1 (6 bases). V lost 10 bases to trimming and J lost 2 bases, with 17 bases between them. This CDR3 comprises 15 residues. The V gene's germline CDR1 is ENHRY and CDR2 SYGVKD. CDR3 DNA: TGTGCCACCAAGACACAGGGAGGCACTAATGAAAAACTGTTTTTT. Protein product: CATKTQGGTNEKLFF.

The genes are TRBV7-9 and TRBJ1-2; unclear D gene. Deletions cut 5 bases from V and 1 base from J, with 11 bases between. Germline values: CDR1 SEHNR, CDR2 FQNEAQ (reference sequence). The CDR3 has 14 amino acids. The CDR3 nucleotides read TGTGCCAGCAGCCCCCGGGGAGGTAACTATGGCTACACCTTC. Its protein product is CASSPRGGNYGYTF.

V usage is TRBV19 and J usage is TRBJ2-5, with D perhaps matching TRBD1 (6 bases). Trimming left V 10 bases short and J 1 base short, with 10 bases between. Per the germline V gene, CDR1 is LNHDA and CDR2 is SQIVND (reference sequence). CDR3 length equals 12 residues. CDR3 in amino acids: CATGVSQETQYF. In DNA form, the CDR3 reads TGTGCCACAGGGGTGAGCCAAGAGACCCAGTACTTC.

Points on this clone: The identical CDR3 is also encoded by other nucleotide sequences in the sample. V gene TRBV18 combines with J gene TRBJ2-7, with D unclear. Germline-derived CDR1 and CDR2 are KGHSH and LQKENI. V lost 2 bases and J 2 bases, leaving 4 bases between the germline ends. This CDR3 spans 12 amino acids. CDR3 DNA sequence: TGTGCCAGCTCACCAGTCCCCTACGAGCAGTACTTC. Protein sequence: CASSPVPYEQYF.

The rearrangement joins TRBV14 to TRBJ2-7; TRBD1 matches 8 bases. The J segment lost 3 bases and the V segment lost 3 bases, leaving 10 bases of the junction unmatched. Germline-derived CDR1 and CDR2 are SGHDN and FVKESK. The CDR3 consists of 16 residues. This CDR3 reads CASSHPTGTGNYEQYF. For the CDR3, the DNA is TGTGCCAGCAGCCACCCAACTGGGACAGGAAACTACGAGCAGTACTTC.

The V gene is TRBV18, the J gene TRBJ2-7, with 10 bases aligning to TRBD2. The CDR3 runs 13 residues. V gave up 6 bases and J gave up 5 bases; unmatched junction bases: 4. Germline V gives CDR1 KGHSH, CDR2 LQKENI. CDR3 sequence reads: CASSSGRQDEQYF. Written as DNA, the CDR3 is TGTGCCAGCTCTAGCGGGAGGCAGGACGAGCAGTACTTC.

The rearrangement links TRBV5-8 to TRBJ2-5; no reliable D call. The CDR3 contains 15 residues. Germline V lookup: CDR1 SGHTS, CDR2 YDEGEE. V lost 1 base to trimming and J lost 2 bases, with 12 bases between them. The CDR3 nucleotides read TGTGCCAGCAGCTTGTGGCAGACGATTCAAGAGACCCAGTACTTC. Translating it yields CASSLWQTIQETQYF.

The chain links TRBV5-1 to TRBJ1-2; 11 bases agree with TRBD1. The germline V gene has CDR1 SGHRS and CDR2 YFSETQ. V gave up 3 bases and J gave up 0 bases; unmatched junction bases: 7. This CDR3 is built from 17 residues. Here the CDR3 reads CASSSGQGALTNYGYTF. The CDR3 DNA sequence: TGCGCCAGCAGCTCTGGACAGGGGGCTCTTACTAACTATGGCTACACCTTC.

The chain joins TRBV11-3 to TRBJ2-1; D assignment may be TRBD1 or TRBD2 (5 bases each). CDR1 is SGHNT and CDR2 is YENEEA in the germline V gene. Trimming removed 1 base from V and 4 bases from J, with 17 bases in between. The CDR3 runs 17 residues. CDR3 DNA sequence: TGTGCCAGCAGCTTAGCGGGACCGGCTCAGGCTTACAATGAGCAGTTCTTC. Amino acid sequence: CASSLAGPAQAYNEQFF.

The chain employs TRBV5-6 and TRBJ2-3; D is unclear. V was trimmed by 5 bases and J by 0 bases, leaving 4 bases between them. This CDR3 is built from 12 residues. Germline CDR1 reads SGHDT; CDR2 reads YYEEEE. The CDR3 nucleotides are TGTGCCAGCAGGACAAGCACAGATACGCAGTATTTT. Protein product: CASRTSTDTQYF.

The V and J genes are TRBV27 and TRBJ2-7; the D gene is possibly TRBD2 (7 bases). V was shortened by 6 bases and J by 3 bases, with 12 bases between the two germline ends. In germline, CDR1 is MNHEY, CDR2 SMNVEV (reference sequence). The CDR3 contains 13 residues. The CDR3 region has the DNA TGTGCCAGCAGACAGGGAGGGGGCTACGAGCAGTACTTC. This sequence encodes CASRQGGGYEQYF.

This clone was observed a single time. The chain employs TRBV5-1 and TRBJ2-3; D is perhaps TRBD1 (5 bases). This CDR3 has 12 residues. The V gene lost 6 bases and the J gene lost 11 bases, with 16 bases spanning the gap. The germline gives CDR1 SGHRS, CDR2 YFSETQ. The CDR3 protein is CASTVERGGQYF. The DNA of the CDR3 is TGCGCCAGCACCGTTGAAAGGGGCGGGCAGTATTTT.

The genes are TRBV25-1 and TRBJ1-2; D is uncertain. Trimming stripped 2 bases from V and 8 bases from J, with 12 bases between. Germline CDR1 is MGHDK and CDR2 is SYGVNS. This CDR3 is built from 13 residues. CDR3 coding DNA: TGTGCCAGCAGTGAAAGGGCCACACTAGGCTACACCTTC. Translation: CASSERATLGYTF.

Details on this clone: The same CDR3 can be traced to other DNA sequences in this sample. The chain has TRBV15 and TRBJ1-3; D remains ambiguous. Germline values: CDR1 LNHNV, CDR2 YYDKDF (reference sequence). This CDR3 spans 13 amino acids. V was cut by 1 base and J by 2 bases, with 3 bases left in between. CDR3 amino acids: CATSRGAGNTIYF. CDR3 sequence (DNA): TGTGCCACCAGCAGAGGGGCTGGAAACACCATATATTTT.

The gene calls are TRBV7-9 and TRBJ1-6, with 9 bases fitting TRBD1. The CDR3 is 15 amino acids. After removal of 4 bases from V and 8 bases from J, the junction contained 6 bases not matched to a gene. Germline V gene sequence: CDR1 SEHNR, CDR2 FQNEAQ (reference sequence). In nucleotides, the CDR3 is TGTGCCAGCAGCTACGGGGACAGGGAGGATTCACCCCTCCACTTT. This gives the protein CASSYGDREDSPLHF.